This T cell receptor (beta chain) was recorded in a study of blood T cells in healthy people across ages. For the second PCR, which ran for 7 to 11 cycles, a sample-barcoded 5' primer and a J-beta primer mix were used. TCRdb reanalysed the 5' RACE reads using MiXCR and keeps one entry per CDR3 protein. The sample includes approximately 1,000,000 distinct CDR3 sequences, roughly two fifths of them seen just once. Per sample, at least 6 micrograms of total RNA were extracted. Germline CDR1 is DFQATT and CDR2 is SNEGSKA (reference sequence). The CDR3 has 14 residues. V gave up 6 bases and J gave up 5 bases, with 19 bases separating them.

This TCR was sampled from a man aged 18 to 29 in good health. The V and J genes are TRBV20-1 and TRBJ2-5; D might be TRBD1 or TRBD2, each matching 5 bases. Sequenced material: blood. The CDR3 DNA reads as TGCAGTGCCGGGGTTGGGACCGTGGGGGAGACCCAGTACTTC. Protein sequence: CSAGVGTVGETQYF.